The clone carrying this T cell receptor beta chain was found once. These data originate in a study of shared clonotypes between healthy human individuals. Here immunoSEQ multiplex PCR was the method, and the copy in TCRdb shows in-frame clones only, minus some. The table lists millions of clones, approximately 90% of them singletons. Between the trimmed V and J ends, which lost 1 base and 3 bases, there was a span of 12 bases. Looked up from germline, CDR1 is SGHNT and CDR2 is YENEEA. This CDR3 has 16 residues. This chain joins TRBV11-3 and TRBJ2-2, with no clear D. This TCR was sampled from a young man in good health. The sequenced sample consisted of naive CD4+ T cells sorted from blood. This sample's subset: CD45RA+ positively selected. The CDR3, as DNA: TGTGCCAGCAGCTTAGTCCTTCCCGGCGACACCGGGGAGCTGTTTTTT. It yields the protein CASSLVLPGDTGELFF.